Each of the 7 T cell receptor beta chains below was sequenced from the same sample in a study of blood T cell repertoires in COVID-19. Profiled with immunoSEQ multiplex PCR; TCRdb holds only in-frame clones, not every one. In the table there are 93,000 or so clones, roughly 82% of which are singletons. Sequenced input: peripheral blood. These receptors were taken from a human donor in a cohort sampled during active COVID-19.

The V gene is TRBV7-8, the J gene TRBJ2-5; 14 nucleotides line up with TRBD2. This CDR3 has 20 residues. V was clipped by 6 bases and J by 0 bases; unmatched bases: 15. The germline V gene has CDR1 SGHVS and CDR2 FQNEAQ. This CDR3 reads CASRRTPATSGGGDQETQYF. CDR3 nucleotides: TGTGCCAGCAGACGAACCCCAGCGACTAGCGGGGGGGGTGACCAAGAGACCCAGTACTTC.

The chain links TRBV19 to TRBJ1-2; 12 positions agree with TRBD1. The CDR3 spans 16 residues. The ends lost 10 bases at V and 1 base at J; junction bases unmatched: 10. The V gene's germline CDR1 is LNHDA and CDR2 SQIVND (reference sequence). The CDR3 protein is CATRGGTGGINYGYTF. Here the CDR3 DNA reads TGTGCCACCAGGGGGGGGACAGGGGGCATTAACTATGGCTACACCTTC.

The gene calls are TRBV6-5 and TRBJ2-7, with D maybe TRBD1 (5 bases). Trimming removed 4 bases from V and 3 bases from J, with 10 bases in between. Germline CDR1 and CDR2: MNHEY and SVGAGI. The CDR3 runs to 13 residues. In nucleotides, the CDR3 is TGTGCCAGCAGTTCCCCAGGGAACTACGAGCAGTACTTC. The encoded protein is CASSSPGNYEQYF.

This clone was seen more than once but under ten times. The gene calls are TRBV7-9 and TRBJ2-1; maybe TRBD2 (6 bases). CDR1 is SEHNR, CDR2 FQNEAQ, per germline (reference sequence). The V gene lost 1 base and the J gene lost 8 bases, with 9 bases spanning the gap. The CDR3 covers 13 residues. The CDR3 loop is CASSLGGADEQFF. The CDR3 region has the DNA TGTGCCAGCAGCTTAGGCGGGGCGGATGAGCAGTTCTTC.

The chain carries TRBV5-1 and TRBJ1-2, with D possibly matching TRBD1 (6 bases). Germline V CDR1 and CDR2: SGHRS, YFSETQ. This CDR3 comprises 16 residues. The ends were cut back, 1 base at V and 0 bases at J, with 13 bases in the middle. The CDR3 DNA reads TGCGCCAGCAGCTTGATTGGGGGCCCCACTAACTATGGCTACACCTTC. Translated, it gives CASSLIGGPTNYGYTF.

The chain carries TRBV7-2 and TRBJ2-5; the D is unclear. Germline values: CDR1 SGHTA, CDR2 FQGNSA. With 1 base removed from V and 1 base from J, the gap between germline ends came to 7 bases. There are 14 residues in the CDR3. CDR3 sequence reads: CASSLVRSQETQYF. The CDR3 DNA follows: TGTGCCAGCAGCTTAGTGCGTAGCCAAGAGACCCAGTACTTC.

V is TRBV10-3 and J is TRBJ1-1; 7 nucleotides align to TRBD1. Per the germline V gene, CDR1 is ENHRY and CDR2 is SYGVKD. V shed 3 bases, J shed 3 bases, and the junction held 13 bases outside the gene matches. The CDR3 totals 17 residues. The CDR3 sequence is CAISDWGRQGKDTEAFF. The CDR3 DNA is TGTGCCATCAGTGATTGGGGCAGACAGGGAAAGGACACTGAAGCTTTCTTT.